These T cell receptor beta chains were read from a single sample in a study of T cells after yellow fever vaccination. TCRdb independently ran MiXCR on the 5' RACE reads; one entry per CDR3 protein. Altogether approximately 300,000 distinct CDR3 sequences are present, 6.8% being singletons, with the ten largest covering 15% to 20%. The sample in question was PBMCs, obtained about 41 days after the first yellow fever vaccination. These receptors were obtained from a man younger than 35 who received the YFV17D yellow fever vaccine. Both conserved end residues are part of each CDR3. The D gene is left open where the match is weak. A row's size may be missing; if present it is once, few, many or a size class.

TRBV12-3/TRBV12-4	-	many	TRBJ2-3	TGTGCCAGCAGTTTAGGGGGGGTGGGCACAGATACGCAGTATTTT	CASSLGGVGTDTQYF
TRBV6-2/TRBV6-3	-	many	TRBJ2-1	TGTGCCAGCAGTTACCTAGCCGACAATGAGCAGTTCTTC	CASSYLADNEQFF
TRBV5-1	TRBD1	many	TRBJ1-1	TGCGCCAGCAGCTTGGGGGGGACAGCGAACACTGAAGCTTTCTTT	CASSLGGTANTEAFF
TRBV12-3/TRBV12-4	-	few	TRBJ2-5	TGTGCCAGCAGTTTAGGGGGGGAGCGGTACTTC	CASSLGGERYF
TRBV3-1	-	-	TRBJ2-1	TGTGCCAGCAGCTTTCACCGGGACTACAATGAGCAGTTCTTC	CASSFHRDYNEQFF
TRBV10-2	TRBD1	-	TRBJ1-6	TGCGCCAGCAGTGAAAAGGGGACAGGGGCCGATAATTCACCCCTCCACTTT	CASSEKGTGADNSPLHF
TRBV5-1	-	few	TRBJ2-7	TGCGCCAGCAGCTTGGGTAGGGCACCCCTCTCCGAGCAGTACTTC	CASSLGRAPLSEQYF
TRBV18	TRBD2	many	TRBJ2-1	TGTGCCAGCTCCGGGACTAGCGGCCAAAATGAGCAGTTCTTC	CASSGTSGQNEQFF
TRBV20-1	TRBD2	few	TRBJ2-3	TGCAGTGCTAGAGCTCTGGGTGGCGGGGGGCCCCTTGGTACGCAGTATTTT	CSARALGGGGPLGTQYF
TRBV7-2	TRBD1	-	TRBJ2-3	TGTGCCAGCAGCCCAGGGGACAGGGCGAGAGATACGCAGTATTTT	CASSPGDRARDTQYF
TRBV4-2	TRBD1	few	TRBJ2-2	TGTGCCAGCAGCCACCCGAGACAGGGGGCGCGGTACACCGGGGAGCTGTTTTTT	CASSHPRQGARYTGELFF
TRBV28	-	few	TRBJ1-1	TGTGCCAGCAGTTTACTAGAGCTGAACACTGAAGCTTTCTTT	CASSLLELNTEAFF
TRBV5-1	-	few	TRBJ1-2	TGCGCCAGCAGCTTGATAAAGGGAGAGTCGAATGGCTACACCTTC	CASSLIKGESNGYTF
TRBV5-1	-	-	TRBJ2-7	TGCGCCAGCAGCTTGGGGTCTGAGATCTACGAGCAGTACTTC	CASSLGSEIYEQYF
TRBV19	-	few	TRBJ2-7	TGTGCCAGTACCAACTCCTACGAGCAGTACTTC	CASTNSYEQYF